The 25 T cell receptor beta chains below come from one sample, sequenced in a study of T cell responses to AZD1222 COVID-19 vaccine. The data were produced by immunoSEQ multiplex PCR, yet TCRdb's version contains in-frame clones alone and is incomplete. The table has approximately 120,000 clones, approximately 85% seen once; the top ten hold 9.5% to 15%. The sequencing here drew on peripheral blood, taken on day 0 of MenACWY control vaccination. The receptors derive from an adult in good health.

V is TRBV6-5 and J is TRBJ1-1; D may be TRBD1 (5 bases). The CDR3 extends over 13 amino acids. Germline CDR1 reads MNHEY; CDR2 reads SVGAGI. Trimming removed 7 bases at V and 3 bases at J, with 12 bases between. CDR3 nucleotide sequence: TGTGCCAGCAATTGGGGGGAGGACACTGAAGCTTTCTTT. Translated: CASNWGEDTEAFF.

The genes are TRBV5-1 and TRBJ2-2; 10 nucleotides match TRBD1. The length of the CDR3 is 18 residues. Germline-derived CDR1 and CDR2 are SGHRS and YFSETQ. The junction had 13 bases not matched to a gene; V was cut back by 0 bases and J by 8 bases. The CDR3 sequence: CASSLVPPGQGTEGELFF. CDR3 nucleotide sequence: TGCGCCAGCAGCTTGGTCCCCCCGGGACAGGGGACAGAAGGGGAGCTGTTTTTT.

The rearrangement uses TRBV30 and TRBJ1-6; no clear D. Germline-derived CDR1 and CDR2 are GTSNPN and SVGIG (reference sequence). This CDR3 is built from 12 residues. Trimming pared 5 bases from V and 8 bases from J, leaving 10 bases between. The CDR3 DNA follows: TGTGCCTGGGGATCTAGTTATTCACCCCTCCACTTT. This gives the protein CAWGSSYSPLHF.

The V and J genes are TRBV5-1 and TRBJ1-6, with TRBD1 as a possible D gene (5 bases). This CDR3 contains 16 residues. The V end lost 0 bases, the J end lost 6 bases, and 13 bases lay between the germline ends. The germline V gene has CDR1 SGHRS and CDR2 YFSETQ. Here the CDR3 reads CASSLGIGDSNSPLHF. In DNA form, the CDR3 reads TGCGCCAGCAGCTTGGGGATCGGGGACTCTAATTCACCCCTCCACTTT.

This clone has just a few counts. The rearrangement links TRBV29-1 to TRBJ2-5, with 7 positions matching TRBD2. This CDR3 spans 13 amino acids. V was clipped by 5 bases and J by 5 bases; unmatched bases: 8. Germline-derived CDR1 and CDR2 are SQVTM and ANQGSEA. DNA of the CDR3: TGCAGCGTTCTAGCCATGGGGGGGGAGACCCAGTACTTC. Residues: CSVLAMGGETQYF.

A single count supports this clone. V gene TRBV29-1 combines with J gene TRBJ1-2; weak D call: TRBD1 (6 bases). The CDR3 consists of 12 residues. Looked up from germline, CDR1 is SQVTM and CDR2 is ANQGSEA. V was clipped by 7 bases and J by 7 bases, with 16 bases between them. The CDR3 spells CSAPGDWGGYTF. The CDR3, as DNA: TGCAGCGCCCCAGGGGATTGGGGTGGCTACACCTTC. Supplemented by reference TRBV29-1 and TRBJ1-2, the full variable domain reads SAVISQKPSRDICQRGTSLTIQCQVDSQVTMMFWYRQQPGQSLTLIATANQGSEATYESGFVIDKFPISRPNLTFSTLTVSNMSPEDSSIYLCSAPGDWGGYTFGSGTRLTVV.

The V and J genes are TRBV30 and TRBJ1-2, with D tentatively TRBD1 (5 bases). CDR3 length: 13 amino acids. V lost 5 bases and J 4 bases, leaving 14 bases between the germline ends. Germline values: CDR1 GTSNPN, CDR2 SVGIG (reference sequence). The CDR3, as DNA: TGTGCCTGGGCTGAGGGACGGTCCTATGGCTACACCTTC. It translates to CAWAEGRSYGYTF.

V is TRBV5-6 and J is TRBJ1-3; tentative D call: TRBD1 (5 bases). Trimming pared 0 bases from V and 7 bases from J, leaving 11 bases between. CDR1 and CDR2 (germline): SGHDT, YYEEEE. The CDR3 is 14 amino acids. The CDR3, as DNA: TGTGCCAGCAGCTTGGGCCAGGGCGGGAACACCATATATTTT. It encodes CASSLGQGGNTIYF.

This chain connects TRBV6-6 to TRBJ1-2; D not certain. The CDR3 runs to 10 residues. Germline CDR1 and CDR2: MNHNY and SVGAGI (reference sequence). V was trimmed by 10 bases and J by 2 bases, leaving 5 bases between them. The CDR3 sequence: CATANYGYTF. CDR3 bases: TGTGCCACGGCAAACTATGGCTACACCTTC.

The chain joins TRBV19 to TRBJ2-1; tentatively, D is TRBD2 (6 bases). Trimming pared 9 bases from V and 8 bases from J, leaving 11 bases between. The V gene's germline CDR1 is LNHDA and CDR2 SQIVND (reference sequence). This CDR3 has 11 amino acids. CDR3 sequence: CARQEGHEQFF. Here the CDR3 DNA reads TGTGCCAGGCAGGAGGGACATGAGCAGTTCTTC.

The genes are TRBV5-4 and TRBJ1-2; no clear D. Germline V CDR1 and CDR2: SGHNT, YYREEE (reference sequence). The V gene lost 2 bases and the J gene lost 2 bases, with 4 bases spanning the gap. The CDR3 loop spans 12 amino acids. CDR3 in DNA: TGTGCCAGCAGCTTTGACAACTATGGCTACACCTTC. It encodes CASSFDNYGYTF. Supplemented by reference TRBV5-4 and TRBJ1-2, the full variable domain reads ETGVTQSPTHLIKTRGQQVTLRCSSQSGHNTVSWYQQALGQGPQFIFQYYREEENGRGNFPPRFSGLQFPNYSSELNVNALELDDSALYLCASSFDNYGYTFGSGTRLTVV.

The chain carries TRBV6-5 and TRBJ1-2; D gene uncertain. Trimming removed 11 bases from V and 8 bases from J, with 18 bases in between. This CDR3 region has 12 residues. CDR1 and CDR2 (germline): MNHEY, SVGAGI. The CDR3 is CASFRGLGGYTF. The CDR3 region has the DNA TGTGCCTCCTTTCGAGGTCTGGGGGGCTACACCTTC.

This clone was detected only once. CDR3 sequence reads: CASSPGQGPMNTEAFF. Here the CDR3 DNA reads TGCGCCAGCAGCCCCGGACAGGGCCCCATGAACACTGAAGCTTTCTTT. V is TRBV5-1 and J is TRBJ1-1; 8 bases line up with TRBD1. The CDR3 consists of 16 residues. Germline V gene data show CDR1 as SGHRS and CDR2 as YFSETQ. Trimming cost V 4 bases and J 0 bases; bases outside gene matches: 8.

This chain uses TRBV7-9 with TRBJ2-5; TRBD2 might be the D (5 bases). The CDR3 is 14 amino acids. With 0 bases removed from V and 2 bases from J, the gap between germline ends came to 7 bases. CDR1 SEHNR and CDR2 FQNEAQ come from the germline V gene (reference sequence). The CDR3 nucleotides are TGTGCCAGCAGCTTAGCACGGGAACAAGAGACCCAGTACTTC. Translating gives CASSLAREQETQYF.

The V call is TRBV6-6, the J call TRBJ1-5; D is possibly TRBD1 (6 bases). Trimming removed 3 bases at V and 4 bases at J, with 13 bases between. In germline, CDR1 is MNHNY, CDR2 SVGAGI (reference sequence). The CDR3 has 15 residues. The CDR3 protein is CASSYGGRGNQPQHF. CDR3 DNA sequence: TGTGCCAGCAGTTATGGGGGGCGCGGTAATCAGCCCCAGCATTTT.

This clone appeared once. V and J are TRBV13 and TRBJ1-3; no clear D gene. With 6 bases removed from V and 0 bases from J, the gap between germline ends came to 9 bases. Germline lookup yields CDR1 PRHDT and CDR2 FYEKMQ (reference sequence). This CDR3 has 14 residues. In DNA form, the CDR3 reads TGTGCCAGCAGACTATCGACCTCTGGAAACACCATATATTTT. Translation: CASRLSTSGNTIYF.

V usage is TRBV28 and J usage is TRBJ1-3; no definite D call. This CDR3 contains 14 residues. Trimming cost V 8 bases and J 0 bases, with 11 bases left between them. Looked up from germline, CDR1 is MDHEN and CDR2 is SYDVKM. The CDR3 region has the DNA TGTGCCAGCGACTCGGGCACCTCTGGAAACACCATATATTTT. It encodes CASDSGTSGNTIYF.

V usage is TRBV6-2 or TRBV6-3 and J usage is TRBJ2-2; the D gene could be TRBD1 or TRBD2 (6 bases each). This CDR3 contains 14 residues. The ends were cut back, 4 bases at V and 7 bases at J, with 13 bases in the middle. Germline V gives CDR1 MNHEY, CDR2 SVGEGT. CDR3 nucleotide sequence: TGTGCCAGCAGTTTTCAAAGGGGGGACGGGGAGCTGTTTTTT. Residues: CASSFQRGDGELFF.

The V call is TRBV5-4, the J call TRBJ1-5; a possible D gene is TRBD1 (5 bases). Trimming left V 0 bases short and J 6 bases short, with 16 bases between. The CDR3 covers 16 residues. The germline V gene encodes CDR1 SGHNT and CDR2 YYREEE (reference sequence). The CDR3 DNA is TGTGCCAGCAGCTTGGGAGGGACCCGGGCTGGTCAGCCCCAGCATTTT. Its translation is CASSLGGTRAGQPQHF.

The chain recombines TRBV20-1 with TRBJ1-1; possibly TRBD1 for D (5 bases). V lost 7 bases and J lost 7, with 13 bases in between. Germline CDR1 reads DFQATT; CDR2 reads SNEGSKA (reference sequence). The CDR3 is 11 residues long. CDR3 sequence: CSVLGANEAFF. The CDR3 DNA reads as TGCAGTGTCTTAGGGGCTAATGAAGCTTTCTTT.

The rearrangement links TRBV5-1 to TRBJ2-5; 7 positions agree with TRBD1. This CDR3 is 13 amino acids long. The V gene end was trimmed by 3 bases and the J gene end by 3 bases; junction bases not matched to a gene: 2. Germline-derived CDR1 and CDR2 are SGHRS and YFSETQ. In DNA, the CDR3 is TGCGCCAGCAGCTCAGGACAGGAAGAGACCCAGTACTTC. Translated: CASSSGQEETQYF.

In its sample, this clone was seen once. The chain couples TRBV21-1 to TRBJ2-7; the table's D call of TRBD1 was not tested on the DNA. TRBV21-1 is a pseudogene. The CDR3 has 13 residues. The CDR3 DNA reads as TGTGCCAGCATCCAGACAGCCTCCTACGAGCAGTACTTC. It specifies CASIQTASYEQYF.

CDR3 protein: CASSQVGIEKLFF. The CDR3 DNA reads TGCGCCAGCAGCCAAGTGGGGATCGAAAAACTGTTTTTT. The V call is TRBV4-1, the J call TRBJ1-4; no firm D call. This CDR3 has 13 amino acids. V was trimmed by 1 base and J by 8 bases, leaving 8 bases between them. The germline V gene encodes CDR1 MGHRA and CDR2 YSYEKL.

Only one count was recorded for this clone. This rearrangement joins TRBV7-3 to TRBJ2-7, with 13 bases identical to TRBD2. The CDR3 is 14 residues long. With V trimmed by 4 bases and J by 6 bases, 3 bases remained unmatched. Germline CDR1 is SGHTA and CDR2 is FQGTGA. The CDR3 spells CASSWGLAGSEQYF. The CDR3, as DNA: TGTGCCAGCAGCTGGGGACTAGCGGGGAGCGAGCAGTACTTC.

This rearrangement joins TRBV29-1 to TRBJ1-1, with no clear D. In germline, CDR1 is SQVTM, CDR2 ANQGSEA. The CDR3 loop spans 11 amino acids. Trimming left V 6 bases short and J 2 bases short, with 7 bases between. Written as DNA, the CDR3 is TGCAGCGTCGTGAGAAACACTGAAGCTTTCTTT. Translation gives CSVVRNTEAFF.